One and the same sample provided the 2 T cell receptor beta chains below, sequenced in a study of blood T cell repertoires in COVID-19. Produced via immunoSEQ multiplex PCR; TCRdb's table is partial and in-frame only. The table lists 200,000 to 250,000 clones, 70% to 90% of them singletons. Sequencing was carried out using peripheral blood. These receptor sequences come from a man aged 30-40 years who had recovered from COVID-19.

The V gene is TRBV18, the J gene TRBJ1-5; perhaps TRBD1 as D (5 bases). This CDR3 has 15 amino acids. Germline V gene sequence: CDR1 KGHSH, CDR2 LQKENI. V shed 6 bases and J shed 0 bases, with 12 bases lying between them. Here the CDR3 DNA reads TGTGCCAGCTCCCCCACGGGGGGTAGCAATCAGCCCCAGCATTTT. It translates to CASSPTGGSNQPQHF.

This sequence joins TRBV25-1 and TRBJ1-3; 10 bases match TRBD1. Trimming at V came to 7 bases and at J to 3 bases, leaving 3 bases not matched to a gene. From germline, CDR1 is MGHDK and CDR2 SYGVNS. CDR3 length: 14 amino acids. DNA for the CDR3: TGTGCCAGCAAGGGACAGGGGATTGGAAACACCATATATTTT. It is translated as CASKGQGIGNTIYF.